The 32 T cell receptor beta chains below all came from one sample that was sequenced in a study of T-cell reconstitution after alpha-beta-depleted transplantation in children. A TCRbeta library incorporating unique molecular identifiers was prepared. TCRdb called the PCR reads again in MiXCR, with one record for every CDR3 protein. The sample lists some 87,000 distinct CDR3 sequences; about a sixth were seen once. The material sequenced was PBMCs, mostly from graft donor cells, taken 180 days after TCRalphabeta/CD19-depleted stem cell transplant. The receptor set was obtained from a male patient between 2 and 10 years old who had a stem cell transplant for acute lymphoblastic leukemia, so the T cells may come from the graft donor.

This clonotype was counted only a few times. V usage is TRBV7-2 and J usage is TRBJ1-4; 7 bases map to TRBD1. Trimming took 5 bases from V and 0 from J; bases not matched to a gene: 0. Germline-derived CDR1 and CDR2 are SGHTA and FQGNSA. The CDR3 sequence is 14 residues long. Written as DNA, the CDR3 is TGTGCCAGCAGCGACAGGGCAACTAATGAAAAACTGTTTTTT. Encoded protein: CASSDRATNEKLFF.

This clonotype has a handful of counts. The rearrangement links TRBV5-1 to TRBJ2-7; D is perhaps TRBD2 (5 bases). The length of the CDR3 is 13 residues. Germline lookup yields CDR1 SGHRS and CDR2 YFSETQ. Trimming shortened V by 0 bases and J by 5 bases, and 9 bases separated the two germline ends. The CDR3 sequence is CASSLGLADEQYF. CDR3 in DNA: TGCGCCAGCAGCTTGGGTCTAGCCGACGAGCAGTACTTC.

The chain is built from TRBV5-1 and TRBJ2-3; no reliable D call. The V and J ends lost 0 bases and 1 base respectively, with 6 bases between them. Looked up from germline, CDR1 is SGHRS and CDR2 is YFSETQ. This CDR3 is built from 14 residues. CDR3 in amino acids: CASSLARGTDTQYF. The CDR3 bases are TGCGCCAGCAGCTTGGCAAGGGGCACAGATACGCAGTATTTT.

The chain is built from TRBV18 and TRBJ2-2; TRBD1 aligns across 10 bases. This CDR3 has 16 amino acids. After removal of 2 bases from V and 6 bases from J, the junction contained 6 bases not matched to a gene. Germline V gives CDR1 KGHSH, CDR2 LQKENI. CDR3 sequence: CASSPSRQGAPGELFF. CDR3 nucleotide sequence: TGTGCCAGCTCACCATCCAGACAGGGGGCGCCCGGGGAGCTGTTTTTT.

This clonotype showed up just a few times. The CDR3 protein is CASSTDGRETQYF. In DNA form, the CDR3 reads TGTGCCAGCAGTACCGATGGAAGGGAGACCCAGTACTTC. The J gene is TRBJ2-5, the V gene TRBV12-3 or TRBV12-4; D remains unclear. This CDR3 is 13 amino acids long. Between the trimmed V and J ends, which lost 5 bases and 5 bases, there was a span of 12 bases.

This clonotype has a single count. The chain couples TRBV5-1 to TRBJ2-5, with D possibly matching TRBD2 (5 bases). V was trimmed by 3 bases and J by 1 base, leaving 16 bases between them. Germline values: CDR1 SGHRS, CDR2 YFSETQ. CDR3 size: 16 residues. The CDR3 sequence is CASSSRGVGLQETQYF. The CDR3 DNA reads TGCGCCAGCAGCTCTCGGGGAGTTGGCCTCCAAGAGACCCAGTACTTC.

As regards this clonotype: This could be a read error, since a much larger clone is one nucleotide away. The gene calls are TRBV19 and TRBJ2-2; 8 nucleotides agree with TRBD1. The CDR3 length is 15 residues. V lost 6 bases, J lost 7 bases, and 10 bases stayed unmatched. The germline V gene encodes CDR1 LNHDA and CDR2 SQIVND (reference sequence). The CDR3 spells CASRPETGVNGELFF. The CDR3 nucleotides are TGTGCCAGTAGACCCGAGACAGGGGTAAACGGGGAGCTGTTTTTT.

This clonotype was observed many times. This chain joins TRBV5-1 and TRBJ2-2, with TRBD1 matching 7 bases. The germline V gene has CDR1 SGHRS and CDR2 YFSETQ. The trim removed 1 base at V and 0 bases at J, leaving 0 bases unmatched. The CDR3 runs to 15 residues. The CDR3 sequence: CASSLQGANTGELFF. CDR3 in DNA: TGCGCCAGCAGCTTGCAGGGGGCGAACACCGGGGAGCTGTTTTTT.

This clonotype was seen a few times. The genes are TRBV6-5 and TRBJ2-2; possible D gene TRBD1, 5 bases. The CDR3 length is 16 residues. The germline V gene has CDR1 MNHEY and CDR2 SVGAGI. V lost 0 bases, J lost 0 bases, and 8 bases lay in between. Written as DNA, the CDR3 is TGTGCCAGCAGTTACTCGTGGGGCGCGAACACCGGGGAGCTGTTTTTT. This codes for CASSYSWGANTGELFF.

The V call is TRBV15, the J call TRBJ1-5, with no clear D. The ends were cut back, 0 bases at V and 0 bases at J, with 15 bases in the middle. Germline V gene data show CDR1 as LNHNV and CDR2 as YYDKDF (reference sequence). The CDR3 contains 18 residues. CDR3 amino acids: CATSRESIWRYSNQPQHF. In DNA form, the CDR3 reads TGTGCCACCAGCAGAGAAAGCATTTGGAGATATAGCAATCAGCCCCAGCATTTT.

This clonotype was recorded many times. V is TRBV18 and J is TRBJ2-2; TRBD2 agrees at 8 bases. V shed 1 base and J 7 bases; nucleotides not matched to a gene: 5. Germline-derived CDR1 and CDR2 are KGHSH and LQKENI. The CDR3 spans 15 residues. The CDR3 nucleotides read TGTGCCAGCTCACCACTTCAGCGGGGGTACGGGGAGCTGTTTTTT. Residues: CASSPLQRGYGELFF. Filled out from reference TRBV18 and TRBJ2-2, the complete variable domain reads NAGVMQNPRHLVRRRGQEARLRCSPMKGHSHVYWYRQLPEEGLKFMVYLQKENIIDESGMPKERFSAEFPKEGPSILRIQQVVRGDSAAYFCASSPLQRGYGELFFGEGSRLTVL.

This clonotype occurred many times. This chain uses TRBV12-3 or TRBV12-4 with TRBJ1-5, with unresolved D. The length of the CDR3 is 13 residues. The V gene lost 1 base and the J gene lost 1 base, with 2 bases spanning the gap. CDR3: CASSLGSNQPQHF. Here the CDR3 DNA reads TGTGCCAGCAGTTTAGGCAGCAATCAGCCCCAGCATTTT.

The chain uses TRBV5-1 and TRBJ1-3, with 7 bases lining up with TRBD1. Germline loops: CDR1 SGHRS, CDR2 YFSETQ. CDR3 size: 20 residues. The trim removed 4 bases at V and 4 bases at J, leaving 23 bases unmatched. For the CDR3, the DNA is TGCGCCAGCAGCCTCTACCCGGGACAGAGTACCAGCTCTTTCGGAAACACCATATATTTT. Protein product: CASSLYPGQSTSSFGNTIYF.

V usage is TRBV7-2 and J usage is TRBJ2-1; perhaps TRBD2 as D (6 bases). Germline V gene lookup returns CDR1 SGHTA and CDR2 FQGNSA. The CDR3 runs 14 residues. V was clipped by 11 bases and J by 2 bases, with 16 bases between them. CDR3 amino acids: CAGVGGKTYNEQFF. The DNA for the CDR3 is TGTGCCGGAGTGGGGGGAAAGACCTACAATGAGCAGTTCTTC.

This clonotype occurred a few times. J is TRBJ2-5 and V is TRBV20-1; 10 bases line up with TRBD1. The germline gives CDR1 DFQATT, CDR2 SNEGSKA (reference sequence). Germline trimming cut 0 bases from V and 2 bases from J; bases unmatched to any gene: 6. The CDR3 extends over 16 amino acids. DNA of the CDR3: TGCAGTGCTAGAGACACGACAGGGGGCCGACAAGAGACCCAGTACTTC. Protein: CSARDTTGGRQETQYF.

The chain carries TRBV3-1 and TRBJ1-2, with D tentatively TRBD1 (6 bases). V lost 1 base to trimming and J lost 8 bases, with 14 bases between them. The length of the CDR3 is 14 residues. CDR1 is LGHDT, CDR2 YNNKEL, per germline (reference sequence). CDR3 in amino acids: CASSQVAGAEGYTF. CDR3 bases: TGTGCCAGCAGCCAAGTCGCGGGGGCGGAGGGCTACACCTTC. Full variable domain (outside the CDR3, taken from reference TRBV3-1 and TRBJ1-2): DTAVSQTPKYLVTQMGNDKSIKCEQNLGHDTMYWYKQDSKKFLKIMFSYNNKELIINETVPNRFSPKSPDKAHLNLHINSLELGDSAVYFCASSQVAGAEGYTFGSGTRLTVV.

As to this clonotype: The junction does not match germline at one end; this may be a read error. The chain is built from TRBV7-6 and TRBJ2-1; 11 bases align to TRBD2. The CDR3 consists of 16 residues. The germline CDR1 and CDR2 sequences are SGHVS and FNYEAQ. The CDR3: CSSSQRLAGSYNEHFF. The CDR3 DNA reads as TGTTCCAGCAGCCAAAGACTAGCGGGATCCTACAATGAGCATTTCTTC.

This sequence joins TRBV6-2 or TRBV6-3 and TRBJ1-2; 11 bases line up with TRBD1. The germline gives CDR1 MNHEY, CDR2 SVGEGT. J lost 3 bases, V lost 6 bases, and 6 bases had no gene match. The CDR3 spans 15 residues. The CDR3 nucleotides read TGTGCCAGCAGAGAAGGACAGGGGGCCGACTATGGCTACACCTTC. Its translation is CASREGQGADYGYTF.

Only a few counts were recorded for this clonotype. The chain recombines TRBV6-1 with TRBJ1-2, with 8 bases identical to TRBD1. V lost 6 bases and J lost 7; bases outside the gene matches: 13. The length of the CDR3 is 15 residues. Germline lookup yields CDR1 MNHNS and CDR2 SASEGT. CDR3 sequence reads: CASRSYNRGEGGYTF. The CDR3 region has the DNA TGTGCCAGCAGATCCTATAACAGGGGGGAGGGTGGCTACACCTTC.

The table lists this clonotype with many counts. The rearrangement joins TRBV29-1 to TRBJ2-3; the D gene is possibly TRBD1 (6 bases). Deletions cut 6 bases from V and 4 bases from J, with 17 bases between. CDR3 length: 14 amino acids. Germline values: CDR1 SQVTM, CDR2 ANQGSEA. The CDR3: CSVLTGSGADTQYF. The CDR3 DNA follows: TGCAGCGTCCTTACAGGGTCGGGTGCAGATACGCAGTATTTT.

This chain links TRBV6-2 or TRBV6-3 with TRBJ2-7, with no clear D. CDR1 and CDR2 (germline): MNHEY, SVGEGT. With 6 bases removed from V and 1 base from J, the gap between germline ends came to 13 bases. The CDR3 length is 14 residues. In DNA, the CDR3 is TGTGCCAGCAGCCCGACCTTCATTTCCTACGAGCAGTACTTC. Amino acid sequence: CASSPTFISYEQYF.

This clonotype turned up a few times. The CDR3 spells CASSPIAGPTWYEQYF. The CDR3 region has the DNA TGTGCCAGCAGCCCGATCGCCGGGCCTACCTGGTACGAGCAGTACTTC. This rearrangement joins TRBV7-9 to TRBJ2-7; D is ambiguous. CDR1 is SEHNR and CDR2 is FQNEAQ in the germline V gene (reference sequence). The CDR3 consists of 16 residues. The V end lost 5 bases, the J end lost 4 bases, and 21 bases lay between the germline ends.

This clonotype was picked up a small number of times. The chain has TRBV19 and TRBJ2-1; D may correspond to TRBD1 or TRBD2 (5 bases each). V was cut by 3 bases and J by 5 bases, with 14 bases left in between. CDR1 and CDR2 (germline): LNHDA, SQIVND (reference sequence). The CDR3 length is 15 residues. DNA for the CDR3: TGTGCCAGTAGTATCAGACTATTGGGACACAATGAGCAGTTCTTC. This translates into CASSIRLLGHNEQFF.

V gene TRBV25-1 combines with J gene TRBJ1-1; perhaps TRBD1 as D (6 bases). Germline V CDR1 and CDR2: MGHDK, SYGVNS. The V gene lost 6 bases and the J gene lost 0 bases, with 11 bases spanning the gap. The CDR3 runs 14 residues. The CDR3 loop is CASSGGQLNTEAFF. CDR3 nucleotide sequence: TGTGCCAGCAGCGGGGGACAACTGAACACTGAAGCTTTCTTT.

This clonotype has a handful of counts. The chain's CDR3 is CASSTSRTGRETEAFF. The CDR3 coding sequence is TGTGCCAGTAGTACTTCCCGGACAGGACGTGAAACTGAAGCTTTCTTT. The rearrangement uses TRBV19 and TRBJ1-1; 7 bases match TRBD1. This CDR3 is built from 16 residues. From germline, CDR1 is LNHDA and CDR2 SQIVND (reference sequence). V lost 4 bases and J lost 5; bases outside the gene matches: 13.

CDR3 sequence: CASSQDSGGDTDTQYF. DNA for the CDR3: TGCGCCAGCAGCCAAGATAGCGGGGGGGATACAGATACGCAGTATTTT. The genes are TRBV4-1 and TRBJ2-3; 11 bases map to TRBD2. The CDR3 length is 16 residues. The V gene end was trimmed by 0 bases and the J gene end by 3 bases; junction bases not matched to a gene: 2. CDR1 and CDR2 (germline): MGHRA, YSYEKL.

This clonotype was detected only a few times. This chain connects TRBV18 to TRBJ2-7; no reliable D call. The length of the CDR3 is 13 residues. Trimming took 3 bases from V and 3 from J, leaving 9 bases between them. The germline gives CDR1 KGHSH, CDR2 LQKENI. The CDR3 loop reads CASSPGRDYEQYF. Here the CDR3 DNA reads TGTGCCAGCTCACCTGGCAGAGACTACGAGCAGTACTTC.

The V call is TRBV29-1, the J call TRBJ2-6; 7 bases are shared with TRBD1. Germline V gives CDR1 SQVTM, CDR2 ANQGSEA. The CDR3 has 16 amino acids. Trimming took 4 bases from V and 0 from J; bases not matched to a gene: 6. As DNA, the CDR3 is TGCAGCGTTGGGACAGGAACAAACTCTGGGGCCAACGTCCTGACTTTC. Amino acid sequence: CSVGTGTNSGANVLTF.

The CDR3 DNA follows: TGCGCCAGCAGCCCGCGGGCAGGGGAGCATGGCTACACCTTC. Amino acids: CASSPRAGEHGYTF. This chain links TRBV5-1 with TRBJ1-2; weak D call: TRBD1 (6 bases). This CDR3 has 14 residues. The V and J ends lost 4 bases and 6 bases respectively, with 16 bases between them. Germline CDR1 and CDR2: SGHRS and YFSETQ.

Many counts were recorded for this clonotype. This chain joins TRBV11-2 and TRBJ2-5, with 9 positions matching TRBD1. The germline V gene has CDR1 SGHAT and CDR2 FQNNGV. The length of the CDR3 is 14 residues. Trimming at V came to 4 bases and at J to 5 bases, leaving 5 bases not matched to a gene. CDR3 sequence (DNA): TGTGCCAGCAGCTCCGGACAGGGGACGGAGACCCAGTACTTC. This translates into CASSSGQGTETQYF.

This clonotype was seen a few times. V and J are TRBV10-3 and TRBJ2-7; unclear D gene. This CDR3 has 13 amino acids. Looked up from germline, CDR1 is ENHRY and CDR2 is SYGVKD. V was pared by 0 bases and J by 0 bases, with 3 bases between. The CDR3 DNA reads as TGTGCCATCAGTGAGTCGAACTCCTACGAGCAGTACTTC. It specifies CAISESNSYEQYF.

Points on this clonotype: An end of the junction does not agree with germline; a read error may underlie this. This chain links TRBV20-1 with TRBJ2-1; 9 bases agree with TRBD2. The CDR3 runs to 17 residues. The germline V gene encodes CDR1 DFQATT and CDR2 SNEGSKA (reference sequence). Written as DNA, the CDR3 is TGCTGTGCTAGAGGGCGGACTAGCGTTGGCTTTCGCAATGAGCAGTTCTTC. This translates into CCARGRTSVGFRNEQFF.